This is a list of T cell receptor beta chains from one sample in a study of T cells in Graves' hyperthyroidism and ophthalmopathy. TCRdb re-called the multiplex PCR reads with MiXCR, one entry per CDR3 protein. This table holds 300,000 to 450,000 distinct CDR3 sequences, approximately 14% found once. Sequenced sample: blood. Every receptor here comes from a woman under 30 with Graves' hyperthyroidism that later progressed to Graves' ophthalmopathy. Both conserved end residues are part of each CDR3. D genes are given only for firm matches. Some rows have no size entry. The others give once, few or many, or a class for an expanded clone.

clone_size: many
d_call: .
v_call: TRBV28
j_call: TRBJ2-7
cdr3_nt: TGTGCCACCGCAGGTACAGGGACCTCTCCCTACGAGCAGTACTTC
cdr3_aa: CATAGTGTSPYEQYF

clone_size: many
d_call: TRBD2
v_call: TRBV20-1
j_call: TRBJ2-1
cdr3_nt: TGCAGTGCTAGATTGACTAGCGGGAGGGCCGATGAGCAGTTCTTC
cdr3_aa: CSARLTSGRADEQFF

clone_size: .
d_call: TRBD2
v_call: TRBV12-3/TRBV12-4
j_call: TRBJ2-2
cdr3_nt: TGTGCCAGCCTAACTAGCGCCTACACCGGGGAGCTGTTTTTT
cdr3_aa: CASLTSAYTGELFF

clone_size: many
d_call: .
v_call: TRBV7-2
j_call: TRBJ2-1
cdr3_nt: TGTGCCAGCAGCTTAGCCCTCACTAGAAATGAGCAGTTCTTC
cdr3_aa: CASSLALTRNEQFF

clone_size: .
d_call: TRBD1
v_call: TRBV6-1
j_call: TRBJ2-1
cdr3_nt: TGTGCCAGCAGGGGCGCAGGGGGCCTCAATGAGCAGTTCTTC
cdr3_aa: CASRGAGGLNEQFF

clone_size: many
d_call: TRBD2
v_call: TRBV18
j_call: TRBJ2-1
cdr3_nt: TGTGCCAGCTCATCTGGGAGAAGCGGGAGGAACAATGAGCAGTTCTTC
cdr3_aa: CASSSGRSGRNNEQFF

clone_size: few
d_call: TRBD2
v_call: TRBV29-1
j_call: TRBJ2-2
cdr3_nt: TGCAGCGTTGTTCCGCGGGGGGGGAACACCGGGGAGCTGTTTTTT
cdr3_aa: CSVVPRGGNTGELFF

clone_size: .
d_call: .
v_call: TRBV9
j_call: TRBJ1-1
cdr3_nt: TGTGCCAGCAGCGTGGGGGGGCTAAGGACTGAAGCTTTCTTT
cdr3_aa: CASSVGGLRTEAFF

clone_size: many
d_call: TRBD1
v_call: TRBV2
j_call: TRBJ1-4
cdr3_nt: TGTGCCAGCAGATACCGGCGCGGGACAGGGATCTACGTTGAAAAACTGTTTTTT
cdr3_aa: CASRYRRGTGIYVEKLFF

clone_size: many
d_call: .
v_call: TRBV2
j_call: TRBJ2-1
cdr3_nt: TGTGCCGGGGAGCTCGCCGGCTCCTACAATGAGCAGTTCTTC
cdr3_aa: CAGELAGSYNEQFF

clone_size: .
d_call: TRBD2
v_call: TRBV19
j_call: TRBJ2-5
cdr3_nt: TGTGCCAGTAGGCGCCGTAGCGGGGAGACCCAGTACTTC
cdr3_aa: CASRRRSGETQYF

clone_size: many
d_call: .
v_call: TRBV28
j_call: TRBJ2-7
cdr3_nt: TGTGCCAGCAGTTTTTATCACAGGGTCTACGAGCAGTACTTC
cdr3_aa: CASSFYHRVYEQYF

clone_size: few
d_call: TRBD2
v_call: TRBV29-1
j_call: TRBJ2-1
cdr3_nt: TGCAGCGTAGCCGGGACTAGCGGGAGTTCCTACAATGAGCGGTTCTTC
cdr3_aa: CSVAGTSGSSYNERFF

clone_size: many
d_call: .
v_call: TRBV6-1
j_call: TRBJ1-3
cdr3_nt: TGTGCCAGCAGCCGGGACGGCAGCTCTGGAAACACCATATATTTT
cdr3_aa: CASSRDGSSGNTIYF

clone_size: many
d_call: .
v_call: TRBV3-1
j_call: TRBJ2-2
cdr3_nt: TGTGCCAGCAGCCAATATTCCGGGGAGCTGTTTTTT
cdr3_aa: CASSQYSGELFF

clone_size: many
d_call: .
v_call: TRBV2
j_call: TRBJ1-5
cdr3_nt: TGTGCCAGCAGTGTTCTGAATCAGCCCCAGCATTTT
cdr3_aa: CASSVLNQPQHF

clone_size: .
d_call: .
v_call: TRBV19
j_call: TRBJ2-7
cdr3_nt: TGTGCCAGTAGTATAGTTTCGGACAGCTCCTACGAGCAGTACTTC
cdr3_aa: CASSIVSDSSYEQYF

clone_size: once
d_call: TRBD1
v_call: TRBV27
j_call: TRBJ1-3
cdr3_nt: TGTGCCAGCAGTTTATTTGGAGACAGGGGGCAAGGCAACACCATATATTTT
cdr3_aa: CASSLFGDRGQGNTIYF